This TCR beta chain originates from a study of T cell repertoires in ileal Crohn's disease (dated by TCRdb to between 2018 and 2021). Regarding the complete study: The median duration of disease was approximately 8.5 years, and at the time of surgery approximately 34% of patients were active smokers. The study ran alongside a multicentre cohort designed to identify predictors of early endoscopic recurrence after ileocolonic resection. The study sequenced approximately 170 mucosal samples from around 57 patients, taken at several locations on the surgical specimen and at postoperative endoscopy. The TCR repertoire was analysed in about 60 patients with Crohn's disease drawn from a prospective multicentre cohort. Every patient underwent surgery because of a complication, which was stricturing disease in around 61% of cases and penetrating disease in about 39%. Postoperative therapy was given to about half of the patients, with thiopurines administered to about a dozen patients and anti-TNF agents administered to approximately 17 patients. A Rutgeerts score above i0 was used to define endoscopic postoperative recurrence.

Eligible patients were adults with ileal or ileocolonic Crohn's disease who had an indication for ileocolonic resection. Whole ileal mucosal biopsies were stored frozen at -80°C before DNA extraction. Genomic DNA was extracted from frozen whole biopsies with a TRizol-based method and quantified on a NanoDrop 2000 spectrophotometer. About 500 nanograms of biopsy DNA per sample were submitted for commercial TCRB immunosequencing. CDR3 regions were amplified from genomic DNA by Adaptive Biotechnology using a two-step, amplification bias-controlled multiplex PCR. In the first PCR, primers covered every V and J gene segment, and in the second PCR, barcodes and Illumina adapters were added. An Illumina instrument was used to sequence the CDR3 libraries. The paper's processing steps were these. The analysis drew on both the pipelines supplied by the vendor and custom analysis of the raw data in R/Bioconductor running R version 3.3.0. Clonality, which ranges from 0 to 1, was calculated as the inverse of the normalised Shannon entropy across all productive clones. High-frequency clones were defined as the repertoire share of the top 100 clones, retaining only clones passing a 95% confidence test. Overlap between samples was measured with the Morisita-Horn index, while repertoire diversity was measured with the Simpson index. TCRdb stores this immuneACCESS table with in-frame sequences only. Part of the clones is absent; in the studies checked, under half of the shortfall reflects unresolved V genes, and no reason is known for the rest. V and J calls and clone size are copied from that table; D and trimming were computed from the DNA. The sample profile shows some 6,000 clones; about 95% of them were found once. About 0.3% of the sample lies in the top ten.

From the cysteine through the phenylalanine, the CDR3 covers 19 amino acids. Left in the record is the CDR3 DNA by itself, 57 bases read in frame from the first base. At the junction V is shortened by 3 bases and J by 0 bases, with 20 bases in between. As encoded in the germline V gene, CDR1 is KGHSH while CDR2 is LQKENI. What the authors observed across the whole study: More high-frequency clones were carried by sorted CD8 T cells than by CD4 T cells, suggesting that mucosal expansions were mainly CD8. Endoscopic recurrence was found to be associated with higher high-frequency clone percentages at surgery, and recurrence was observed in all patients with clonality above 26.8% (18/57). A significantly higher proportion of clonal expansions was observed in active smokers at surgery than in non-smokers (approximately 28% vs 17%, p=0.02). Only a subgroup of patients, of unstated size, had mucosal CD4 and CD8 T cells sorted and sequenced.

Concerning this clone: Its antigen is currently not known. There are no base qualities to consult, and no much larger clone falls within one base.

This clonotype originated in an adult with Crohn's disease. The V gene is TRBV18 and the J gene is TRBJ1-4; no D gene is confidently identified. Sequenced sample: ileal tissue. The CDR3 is CASSPTSTHSVATNEKLFF. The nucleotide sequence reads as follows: TGTGCCAGCTCACCCACTTCGACACATTCAGTTGCAACTAATGAAAAACTGTTTTTT.